This T cell receptor beta chain was documented in a study of identical twins. Study findings and constraints: Out-of-frame beta chain sequences displayed weaker excess sharing between twins. Within monozygotic twins, out-of-frame TCR alpha sharing was underestimated by the models.

All donors were healthy Caucasians. The trim removed 8 bases at V and 4 bases at J, leaving 6 bases unmatched. Germline V gives CDR1 ENHRY, CDR2 SYGVKD. The CDR3 runs 14 residues. Each CDR3 protein gets one entry after TCRdb re-called the 5' RACE reads with MiXCR. The data contain about 240,000 distinct CDR3 sequences, 9.5% to 15% of them seen just once; the ten biggest clones take up about 3.9%. There are many counts of this clonotype. The antigen is undetermined. The same sample was also used in a study of yellow fever vaccine responses in identical twins. Turning to that study: After vaccination, twins' T cell response reportedly seemed partly convergent, partly personalized.

The chain joins TRBV10-3 to TRBJ2-2; 8 bases map to TRBD1. This TCR came from a woman between 18 and 30 years old in good health. The sample comprised memory (CD45RO+) T cells sorted from blood. The CDR3 bases are TGTGCCATCCAGGGGGCGGCTGCCACCGGGGAGCTGTTTTTT. The encoded protein is CAIQGAAATGELFF.